The clone carrying this T cell receptor beta chain showed up many times. No antigen is known for it. These data are taken from a study of T cells in Graves' hyperthyroidism and ophthalmopathy. Study as a whole: Staff took peripheral blood when the initial diagnosis was made, before any treatment began.

The PBMCs studied were ones that came from roughly 9.4 ml fresh peripheral blood. TCR beta CDR3 regions were amplified from RNA transcripts. HTBI primers were used for first-round RT-PCR of the TCR CDR3. Each CDR3 protein is one row after TCRdb ran MiXCR on the multiplex PCR reads. The sample contains about 520,000 distinct CDR3 sequences, roughly 25% of which appear only once. The CDR3 contains 16 residues. The V gene's germline CDR1 is MNHEY and CDR2 SVGAGI. Trimming pared 2 bases from V and 1 base from J, leaving 12 bases between. Findings and caveats of the study: Blood also carried most thyroid clonotypes expanded above 0.001. Ophthalmopathy cases were set apart from stable hyperthyroidism by a 13 V-J model.

This chain connects TRBV6-5 to TRBJ1-5; weak D call: TRBD1 (5 bases). This receptor was identified in a woman in her 30s with Graves' ophthalmopathy. Sequencing was carried out using blood. CDR3 nucleotide sequence: TGTGCCAGCAGTTACGAGGGGTGGGACAGCAATCAGCCCCAGCATTTT. Protein sequence: CASSYEGWDSNQPQHF.